This is a list of T cell receptor beta chains from one sample in a study of early T cells in non-severe SARS-CoV-2 infection. MiXCR was run by TCRdb on the 5' RACE reads, yielding one entry per CDR3 protein. The repertoire holds about 110,000 distinct CDR3 sequences, with around an eighth as singletons. Specimen: whole blood, collected at baseline. The receptor set was obtained from an adult who was a healthcare worker with PCR-confirmed SARS-CoV-2 infection or an uninfected control (not recorded which). The CDR3 runs from the conserved cysteine through the conserved F or W. A D gene is named only where the DNA matches it firmly. The listing skips clone size in some rows; elsewhere it reads once, few, many or a size class.

J: TRBJ2-1
size: -
D: TRBD1
V: TRBV24-1
DNA: TGTGCCACCAGTGACAGGACAGGTAGCTCCTACAATGAGCAGTTCTTC
CDR3: CATSDRTGSSYNEQFF

J: TRBJ1-1
size: -
D: TRBD1
V: TRBV29-1
DNA: TGCAGCGTTGAACTGGAACAGGGGACTGAAGCTTTCTTT
CDR3: CSVELEQGTEAFF

J: TRBJ2-5
size: many
D: -
V: TRBV6-1
DNA: TGTGCCAGCACATTCTACGGGGGAGGAGAGACCCAGTACTTC
CDR3: CASTFYGGGETQYF

J: TRBJ2-1
size: few
D: TRBD2
V: TRBV28
DNA: TGTGCCAGCAGGGGACTAGCGGGAATCCAGTTCTTC
CDR3: CASRGLAGIQFF

J: TRBJ2-5
size: few
D: -
V: TRBV9
DNA: TGTGCCAGCAGCCCGGGACAACCATCAGAGACCCAGTACTTC
CDR3: CASSPGQPSETQYF

J: TRBJ2-2
size: -
D: TRBD1
V: TRBV7-3
DNA: TGTGCCAGCAGCTCGCCTCCTGGGGGGACAGGAAACACCGGGGAGCTGTTTTTT
CDR3: CASSSPPGGTGNTGELFF

J: TRBJ1-6
size: -
D: -
V: TRBV5-1
DNA: TGCGCCAGCAGCTTGGTAGGGACCGCCCAGAATAATTCACCCCTCCACTTT
CDR3: CASSLVGTAQNNSPLHF

J: TRBJ1-1
size: few
D: -
V: TRBV11-2
DNA: TGTGCCAGCAGCTTACAAATAGGCACTGAAGCTTTCTTT
CDR3: CASSLQIGTEAFF

J: TRBJ1-1
size: few
D: -
V: TRBV5-4
DNA: TGTGCCAGCAGCTCGTCGGGGCAGTTGAACACTGAAGCTTTCTTT
CDR3: CASSSSGQLNTEAFF

J: TRBJ1-1
size: few
D: -
V: TRBV11-2
DNA: TGTGCCAGCAGCCCCAAAGGGGTTTTCTATGTGAACACTGAAGCTTTCTTT
CDR3: CASSPKGVFYVNTEAFF

J: TRBJ1-1
size: -
D: -
V: TRBV5-1
DNA: TGCGCCAGCAGCTCCCGACACCTGAACACTGAAGCTTTCTTT
CDR3: CASSSRHLNTEAFF